This T cell receptor beta chain was profiled in a study of T-cell reconstitution after alpha-beta-depleted transplantation in children. Study-level points and caveats: A year had passed since transplant, and T-cell counts and diversity by then came mostly from newly produced T cells.

It was with unique molecular identifiers that the TCRbeta library was prepared. TCRdb ran MiXCR on the PCR reads and lists one entry per CDR3 protein. The sample contains around 450,000 distinct CDR3 sequences, over 9.5% of which appear only once. There are many counts of this clonotype. Its antigen is unidentified. This CDR3 region has 13 residues. Trimming removed 6 bases at V and 6 bases at J, with 12 bases between. This clonotype was obtained from a child aged 2 to 15 with inherited bone marrow failure, due to receive a stem cell transplant. The source material was PBMCs, sampled before TCRalphabeta/CD19-depleted stem cell transplant. The J gene is TRBJ2-1, the V gene TRBV12-3 or TRBV12-4, with a weak D call TRBD2 (5 bases). The CDR3 loop reads CASSPEASNEQFF. In DNA, the CDR3 is TGTGCCAGCAGCCCGGAGGCGTCCAATGAGCAGTTCTTC.